These 7 T cell receptor beta chains were sequenced from one sample in a study of cytomegalovirus exposure and HLA in healthy donors. The study ran its PCR with 60 Vbeta and 13 Jbeta primers. Using immunoSEQ multiplex PCR, the repertoire was profiled, and TCRdb retains in-frame clones only, with some absent. This sample carries 100,000 to 150,000 clones, over 65% of them seen once, and the ten largest clones take 1.5% to 2.5%. Sequenced input: PBMCs. The receptors come from a man aged 45-65 years in good health and CMV-seronegative.

The V call is TRBV5-6, the J call TRBJ1-1; D remains unclear. Germline CDR1 and CDR2: SGHDT and YYEEEE. There are 14 residues in the CDR3. The V gene lost 2 bases and the J gene lost 10 bases, with 18 bases spanning the gap. The CDR3 coding sequence is TGTGCCAGCAGCTTCGATCAGTCAAGTGTTTTAGCTTTCTTT. It is translated as CASSFDQSSVLAFF.

V gene TRBV11-2 combines with J gene TRBJ2-5; 9 bases agree with TRBD1. The germline gives CDR1 SGHAT, CDR2 FQNNGV. This CDR3 has 16 amino acids. The J segment lost 5 bases and the V segment lost 5 bases, leaving 12 bases of the junction unmatched. In DNA form, the CDR3 reads TGTGCCAGCAGCGACAGGGGGAGAGGGGGCGCTGAGACCCAGTACTTC. It is translated as CASSDRGRGGAETQYF.

This clone appeared a few times. This chain joins TRBV15 and TRBJ1-2; D is possibly TRBD1 (6 bases). Germline CDR1 reads LNHNV; CDR2 reads YYDKDF (reference sequence). Trimming stripped 3 bases from V and 4 bases from J, with 9 bases between. The CDR3 loop spans 13 amino acids. Written as DNA, the CDR3 is TGTGCCACCAGCAGCCGCAGGGGCTATGGCTACACCTTC. It yields the protein CATSSRRGYGYTF.

The genes are TRBV4-3 and TRBJ2-3; D uncertain. Trimming left V 0 bases short and J 1 base short, with 11 bases between. Germline V gene sequence: CDR1 LGHNA, CDR2 YSLEER. This CDR3 has 16 amino acids. CDR3 sequence: CASSQEYWQGTDTQYF. The CDR3 nucleotides read TGCGCCAGCAGCCAAGAGTATTGGCAGGGCACAGATACGCAGTATTTT.

The sample holds one count of this clone. This sequence joins TRBV5-1 and TRBJ2-3; 8 nucleotides match TRBD1. CDR1 is SGHRS, CDR2 YFSETQ, per germline. There are 14 residues in the CDR3. V trimming: 1 base; J trimming: 6 bases; junction bases outside the gene matches: 4. The CDR3, as DNA: TGCGCCAGCAGCTTGCCACACAGGGGGGATACGCAGTATTTT. This translates into CASSLPHRGDTQYF.

V gene TRBV19 combines with J gene TRBJ1-2; TRBD1 agrees at 9 bases. V lost 5 bases, J lost 6 bases, and 16 bases stayed unmatched. Germline V gene lookup returns CDR1 LNHDA and CDR2 SQIVND (reference sequence). This CDR3 is built from 17 residues. The CDR3 DNA reads TGTGCCAGTAGTGCCGGACAGGGGTCAAAATTCCCACATGGCTACACCTTC. Translating gives CASSAGQGSKFPHGYTF.

The gene calls are TRBV10-3 and TRBJ1-5; D remains ambiguous. Germline-derived CDR1 and CDR2 are ENHRY and SYGVKD. V was pared by 0 bases and J by 0 bases, with 12 bases between. This CDR3 region has 17 residues. In DNA, the CDR3 is TGTGCCATCAGTGAGTCTAGGTCCCGGGATAGCAATCAGCCCCAGCATTTT. It specifies CAISESRSRDSNQPQHF.